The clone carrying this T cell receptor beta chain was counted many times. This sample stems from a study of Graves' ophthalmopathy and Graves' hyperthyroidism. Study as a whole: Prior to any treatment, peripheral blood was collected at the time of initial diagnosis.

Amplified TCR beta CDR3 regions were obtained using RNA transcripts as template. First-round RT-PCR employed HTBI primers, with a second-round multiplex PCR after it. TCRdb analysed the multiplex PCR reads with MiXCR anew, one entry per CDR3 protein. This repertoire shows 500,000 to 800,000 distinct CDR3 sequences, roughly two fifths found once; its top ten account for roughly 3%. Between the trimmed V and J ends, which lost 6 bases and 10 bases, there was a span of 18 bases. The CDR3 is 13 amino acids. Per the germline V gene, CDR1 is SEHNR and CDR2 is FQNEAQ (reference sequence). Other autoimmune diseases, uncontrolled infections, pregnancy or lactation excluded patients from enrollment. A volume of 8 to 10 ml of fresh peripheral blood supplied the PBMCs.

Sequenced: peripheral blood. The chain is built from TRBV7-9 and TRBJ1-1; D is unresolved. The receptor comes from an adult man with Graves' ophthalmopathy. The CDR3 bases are TGTGCCAGCAGTTGGACGAAAAAGATGGGAGCTTTCTTT. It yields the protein CASSWTKKMGAFF.